Below are 25 T cell receptor beta chains sequenced from a single sample in a study of Ad26.COV2.S vaccination and SARS-CoV-2 variants. The sample's treatment: about 20 received Ad26.COV2.S at low or high dose, single or two shots; about 5 received placebo; per-sample allocation not given. Collection of samples fell on day 63 after the first vaccine or placebo injection. The repertoire was sequenced with immunoSEQ multiplex PCR; TCRdb's copy has only in-frame clones and lacks some. This sample has 350,000 to 400,000 clones; about nine tenths occur once, and the top ten carry 1.5% to 2%. The sequenced sample was peripheral blood, obtained in a trial of Ad26.COV2.S vaccine versus placebo. These receptors were collected from a person aged 18 to 59 who received the Ad26.COV2.S COVID-19 vaccine or a placebo.

This chain links TRBV14 with TRBJ2-1, with D perhaps given as TRBD1 or TRBD2 (5 bases each). The V gene's germline CDR1 is SGHDN and CDR2 FVKESK. The V gene lost 1 base and the J gene lost 10 bases, with 11 bases spanning the gap. CDR3 length: 13 residues. As DNA, the CDR3 is TGTGCCAGCAGCCAAGTTCCCCGGGGCGAGCAGTTCTTC. Translating it yields CASSQVPRGEQFF.

The genes are TRBV6-6 and TRBJ1-2, with TRBD1 as a possible D gene (5 bases). Germline V gene lookup returns CDR1 MNHNY and CDR2 SVGAGI (reference sequence). V was pared by 0 bases and J by 3 bases, with 14 bases between. This CDR3 spans 16 amino acids. The CDR3 bases are TGTGCCAGCAGTTACTCGGGGGGTAGTGGGGACTATGGCTACACCTTC. Its protein product is CASSYSGGSGDYGYTF.

The chain recombines TRBV24-1 with TRBJ2-1; perhaps D is TRBD1 or TRBD2 (5 bases each). The CDR3 covers 14 residues. Germline-derived CDR1 and CDR2 are KGHDR and SFDVKD. V was cut by 0 bases and J by 5 bases, with 7 bases left in between. The CDR3 spells CATSDLGGNNEQFF. Written as DNA, the CDR3 is TGTGCCACCAGTGATTTGGGGGGTAACAATGAGCAGTTCTTC.

This clone was detected only a few times. This chain connects TRBV5-1 to TRBJ2-7; 7 nucleotides line up with TRBD1. CDR3 length: 14 amino acids. Germline V gene lookup returns CDR1 SGHRS and CDR2 YFSETQ. Trimming cost V 2 bases and J 1 base; bases outside gene matches: 3. The CDR3 coding sequence is TGCGCCAGCAGCTTAGGGACAGCATCCTACGAGCAGTACTTC. The encoded protein is CASSLGTASYEQYF.

CDR3 residues: CASSLPVSEAFF. The DNA of the CDR3 is TGCGCCAGCAGCTTGCCTGTATCGGAAGCTTTCTTT. This chain joins TRBV5-1 and TRBJ1-1; no reliable D call. In germline, CDR1 is SGHRS, CDR2 YFSETQ. Between the trimmed V and J ends, which lost 1 base and 8 bases, there was a span of 9 bases. The CDR3 consists of 12 residues. Variable domain in full (rest from reference TRBV5-1 and TRBJ1-1): KAGVTQTPRYLIKTRGQQVTLSCSPISGHRSVSWYQQTPGQGLQFLFEYFSETQRNKGNFPGRFSGRQFSNSRSEMNVSTLELGDSALYLCASSLPVSEAFFGQGTRLTVV.

The chain is built from TRBV7-3 and TRBJ2-1, with 9 positions matching TRBD2. Germline V CDR1 and CDR2: SGHTA, FQGTGA. The CDR3 is 15 amino acids. V was pared by 2 bases and J by 7 bases, with 6 bases of the junction left unmatched. DNA of the CDR3: TGTGCCAGCAGCTTAGCGGGAGGGCCCGGGAATGAGCAGTTCTTC. This codes for CASSLAGGPGNEQFF.

This chain joins TRBV6-5 and TRBJ1-5; D gene uncertain. The germline V and J ends were trimmed by 7 bases and 3 bases, with 10 bases remaining between them. In germline, CDR1 is MNHEY, CDR2 SVGAGI. The CDR3 spans 13 residues. The CDR3 nucleotides are TGTGCCAGCAAGGTAACTAACAATCAGCCCCAGCATTTT. Protein product: CASKVTNNQPQHF.

The chain is built from TRBV3-1 (or the pseudogene TRBV3-2) and TRBJ1-1; 8 bases agree with TRBD1. V was clipped by 2 bases and J by 4 bases; unmatched bases: 6. In germline, CDR1 is LGHDT, CDR2 YNNKEL (reference sequence). The CDR3 is 15 amino acids. CDR3 loop: CASSQFGTGGTEAFF. In DNA form, the CDR3 reads TGTGCCAGCAGCCAATTTGGGACAGGCGGCACTGAAGCTTTCTTT.

The V call is TRBV9, the J call TRBJ1-4, with D perhaps matching TRBD1 (5 bases). CDR1 is SGDLS, CDR2 YYNGEE, per germline. V shed 3 bases and J shed 8 bases, with 14 bases lying between them. The CDR3 contains 14 residues. Here the CDR3 DNA reads TGTGCCAGCAGCGACCGGGCGACAGACGAAAAACTGTTTTTT. Encoded protein: CASSDRATDEKLFF.

The J gene is TRBJ2-3, the V gene TRBV3-1 (or the pseudogene TRBV3-2); D is unclear. Trimming cost V 3 bases and J 2 bases, with 6 bases left between them. This CDR3 contains 13 residues. Germline V lookup: CDR1 LGHDT, CDR2 YNNKEL (reference sequence). In DNA form, the CDR3 reads TGTGCCAGCAGCCAGGGCTTCACAGATACGCAGTATTTT. Amino acids: CASSQGFTDTQYF.

This chain's CDR3 is CASSQPGTSGTDTQYF. CDR3 DNA sequence: TGTGCCAGCAGCCAGCCCGGGACTAGCGGCACAGATACGCAGTATTTT. The rearrangement links TRBV4-2 to TRBJ2-3, with 10 bases lining up with TRBD2. CDR1 is LGHNA and CDR2 is YNFKEQ in the germline V gene. Losses at the gene ends were 3 bases for V and 1 base for J; bases not matched to a gene: 4. The CDR3 totals 16 residues.

The chain employs TRBV7-6 and TRBJ2-2; D is undetermined. Trimming stripped 8 bases from V and 3 bases from J, with 4 bases between. The germline CDR1 and CDR2 sequences are SGHVS and FNYEAQ. There are 11 residues in the CDR3. CDR3 bases: TGTGCCAGCTCCGACACCGGGGAGCTGTTTTTT. It yields the protein CASSDTGELFF. The full variable domain, rest sourced from reference TRBV7-6 and TRBJ2-2, is GAGVSQSPRYKVTKRGQDVALRCDPISGHVSLYWYRQALGQGPEFLTYFNYEAQQDKSGLPNDRFSAERPEGSISTLTIQRTEQRDSAMYRCASSDTGELFFGEGSRLTVL.

The chain carries TRBV7-2 and TRBJ2-7; 10 bases line up with TRBD2. Unmatched junction bases numbered 10, after V lost 5 bases and J lost 12 bases. This CDR3 is built from 13 residues. Per germline, CDR1 SGHTA and CDR2 FQGNSA. CDR3 region: CASSPLAGGRMYF. The CDR3 DNA reads TGTGCCAGCAGCCCTTTAGCGGGAGGCCGAATGTACTTC.

This chain uses TRBV7-9 with TRBJ2-7; possibly TRBD2 for D (7 bases). CDR1 and CDR2 from the germline V gene are SEHNR and FQNEAQ (reference sequence). Trimming removed 4 bases at V and 0 bases at J, with 16 bases between. This CDR3 contains 16 residues. CDR3 loop: CASSSGGRTLSYEQYF. CDR3 DNA sequence: TGTGCCAGCAGCTCGGGGGGCAGGACTCTCTCCTACGAGCAGTACTTC.

The chain couples TRBV19 to TRBJ2-2, with unresolved D. Germline assignment: CDR1 LNHDA and CDR2 SQIVND (reference sequence). The V and J ends lost 6 bases and 4 bases respectively, with 3 bases between them. The CDR3 contains 11 residues. CDR3 sequence reads: CASRFTGELFF. The CDR3 DNA reads TGTGCCAGTAGGTTCACCGGGGAGCTGTTTTTT.

The gene calls are TRBV2 and TRBJ1-4; D is possibly TRBD1 (5 bases). The CDR3 totals 14 residues. Germline V CDR1 and CDR2: SNHLY, FYNNEI. Trimming left V 7 bases short and J 3 bases short, with 12 bases between. The CDR3 DNA sequence: TGTGCCAGCAATTCAGGGACGGCTAATGAAAAACTGTTTTTT. Residues: CASNSGTANEKLFF.

The chain combines TRBV7-6 with TRBJ1-1; TRBD1 is a possible D gene (6 bases). Germline-derived CDR1 and CDR2 are SGHVS and FNYEAQ. The CDR3 is made up of 13 amino acids. Trimming removed 5 bases from V and 4 bases from J, with 11 bases in between. CDR3 DNA sequence: TGTGCCAGCAGCCGGACAGACGGCACTGAAGCTTTCTTT. As protein: CASSRTDGTEAFF. Full variable domain (rest looked up from reference TRBV7-6 and TRBJ1-1): GAGVSQSPRYKVTKRGQDVALRCDPISGHVSLYWYRQALGQGPEFLTYFNYEAQQDKSGLPNDRFSAERPEGSISTLTIQRTEQRDSAMYRCASSRTDGTEAFFGQGTRLTVV.

This chain links TRBV15 with TRBJ2-7; TRBD2 aligns across 12 bases. This CDR3 has 15 amino acids. With 5 bases clipped from V and 3 bases from J, the junction kept 5 bases outside the gene matches. Germline V gives CDR1 LNHNV, CDR2 YYDKDF (reference sequence). CDR3 region: CATSLAGGPGYEQYF. In DNA form, the CDR3 reads TGTGCCACCAGCCTAGCGGGAGGGCCGGGCTACGAGCAGTACTTC.

This chain connects TRBV5-1 to TRBJ2-1; TRBD1 aligns across 7 bases. Unmatched junction bases numbered 4, after V lost 1 base and J lost 3 bases. The CDR3 extends over 15 amino acids. Germline-derived CDR1 and CDR2 are SGHRS and YFSETQ. CDR3 in DNA: TGCGCCAGCAGCTTGACGGGACAGAGCTACAATGAGCAGTTCTTC. This codes for CASSLTGQSYNEQFF. The entire variable domain, with the rest obtained from reference TRBV5-1 and TRBJ2-1, is as follows: KAGVTQTPRYLIKTRGQQVTLSCSPISGHRSVSWYQQTPGQGLQFLFEYFSETQRNKGNFPGRFSGRQFSNSRSEMNVSTLELGDSALYLCASSLTGQSYNEQFFGPGTRLTVL.

The V call is TRBV18, the J call TRBJ2-4, with D unresolved. The CDR3 spans 12 residues. Trimming stripped 6 bases from V and 5 bases from J, with 8 bases between. In germline, CDR1 is KGHSH, CDR2 LQKENI. CDR3 nucleotide sequence: TGTGCCAGCTCCCCAGGTGAAAACATTCAGTACTTC. Amino acid sequence: CASSPGENIQYF.

The CDR3 DNA is TGTGCCAGCAGTGAAAGTAGAAGTCGGGATACGCAGTATTTT. Its protein product is CASSESRSRDTQYF. This chain connects TRBV6-1 to TRBJ2-3; unclear D gene. Deletions cut 2 bases from V and 6 bases from J, with 12 bases between. Germline loops: CDR1 MNHNS, CDR2 SASEGT. This CDR3 has 14 amino acids.

This clone was seen only a few times. CDR3 sequence reads: CASSRGTDEKLFF. CDR3 bases: TGCGCCAGCAGCCGAGGGACAGACGAAAAACTGTTTTTT. The chain is built from TRBV4-1 and TRBJ1-4; 7 nucleotides align to TRBD1. CDR3 size: 13 residues. The germline CDR1 and CDR2 sequences are MGHRA and YSYEKL. Germline trimming cut 4 bases from V and 8 bases from J; bases unmatched to any gene: 4.

This clone was seen more than once but under ten times. Distinct nucleotide sequences in the sample also encode this CDR3. The chain combines TRBV27 with TRBJ2-7; 9 positions match TRBD1. CDR3 size: 15 residues. Unmatched junction bases numbered 4, after V lost 2 bases and J lost 2 bases. Germline CDR1 reads MNHEY; CDR2 reads SMNVEV (reference sequence). CDR3 sequence: CASSLRGQGPYEQYF. The CDR3 DNA is TGTGCCAGCAGTTTAAGGGGACAGGGTCCCTACGAGCAGTACTTC.

The rearrangement joins TRBV28 to TRBJ2-3; D is unclear. In germline, CDR1 is MDHEN, CDR2 SYDVKM. The V end was cut by 2 bases, the J end by 2 bases, with 2 bases between. The CDR3 is 12 amino acids. CDR3 in DNA: TGTGCCAGCAGTTTAACCACAGATACGCAGTATTTT. Protein sequence: CASSLTTDTQYF.

This clone was counted a few times. The V and J genes are TRBV28 and TRBJ2-3; D possibly corresponds to TRBD1 (7 bases). From germline, CDR1 is MDHEN and CDR2 SYDVKM. The CDR3 runs 13 residues. V gave up 9 bases and J gave up 1 base, with 11 bases separating them. Written as DNA, the CDR3 is TGTGCCAGTACCAGGGGGGGCACAGATACGCAGTATTTT. Protein product: CASTRGGTDTQYF.